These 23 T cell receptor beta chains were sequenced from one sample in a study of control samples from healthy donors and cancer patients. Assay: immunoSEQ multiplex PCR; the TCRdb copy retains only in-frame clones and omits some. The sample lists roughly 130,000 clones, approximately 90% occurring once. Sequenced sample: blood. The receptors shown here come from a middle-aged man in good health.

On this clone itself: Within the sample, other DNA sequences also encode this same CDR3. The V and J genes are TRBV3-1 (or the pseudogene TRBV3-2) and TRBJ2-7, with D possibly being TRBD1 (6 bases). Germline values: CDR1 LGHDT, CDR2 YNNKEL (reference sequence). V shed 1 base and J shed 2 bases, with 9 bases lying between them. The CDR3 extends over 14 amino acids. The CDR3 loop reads CASSQGAGAYEQYF. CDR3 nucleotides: TGTGCCAGCAGCCAAGGTGCAGGGGCCTACGAGCAGTACTTC.

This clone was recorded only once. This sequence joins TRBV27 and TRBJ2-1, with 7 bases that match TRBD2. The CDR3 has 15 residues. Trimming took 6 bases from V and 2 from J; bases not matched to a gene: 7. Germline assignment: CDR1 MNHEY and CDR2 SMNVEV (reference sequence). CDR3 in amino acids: CASRKAGTTYNEQFF. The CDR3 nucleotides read TGTGCCAGCAGAAAAGCGGGGACCACCTACAATGAGCAGTTCTTC.

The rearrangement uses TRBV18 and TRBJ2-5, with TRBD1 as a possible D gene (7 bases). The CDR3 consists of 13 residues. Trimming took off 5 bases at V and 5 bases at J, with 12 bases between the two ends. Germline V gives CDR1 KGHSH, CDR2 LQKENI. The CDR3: CASSAGGYETQYF. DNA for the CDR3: TGTGCCAGCTCAGCAGGGGGGTACGAGACCCAGTACTTC.

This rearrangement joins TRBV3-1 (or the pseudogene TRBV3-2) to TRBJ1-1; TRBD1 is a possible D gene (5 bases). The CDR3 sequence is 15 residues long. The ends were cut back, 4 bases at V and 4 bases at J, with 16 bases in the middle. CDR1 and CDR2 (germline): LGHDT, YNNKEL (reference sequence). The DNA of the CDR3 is TGTGCCAGCAGCCTCGCCGGGTCTCAGGGCACTGAAGCTTTCTTT. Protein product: CASSLAGSQGTEAFF.

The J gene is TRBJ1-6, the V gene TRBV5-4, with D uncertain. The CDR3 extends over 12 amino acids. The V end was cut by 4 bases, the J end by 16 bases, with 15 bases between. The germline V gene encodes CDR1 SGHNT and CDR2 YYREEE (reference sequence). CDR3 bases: TGTGCCAGCAGCCCAGAGGGCACCGTTCTCCACTTT. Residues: CASSPEGTVLHF.

The CDR3 loop is CASSYQGFSSPLHF. The CDR3, as DNA: TGTGCCAGCAGTTACCAGGGGTTTTCTTCACCCCTCCACTTT. V usage is TRBV6-6 and J usage is TRBJ1-6; tentatively, D is TRBD1 (6 bases). Germline V gene lookup returns CDR1 MNHNY and CDR2 SVGAGI (reference sequence). The CDR3 runs to 14 residues. V was clipped by 2 bases and J by 9 bases, with 11 bases between them.

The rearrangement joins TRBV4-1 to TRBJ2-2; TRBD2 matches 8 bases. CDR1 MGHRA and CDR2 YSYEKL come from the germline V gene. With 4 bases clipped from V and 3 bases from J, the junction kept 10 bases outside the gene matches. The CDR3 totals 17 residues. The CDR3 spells CASSPAGAGGYTGELFF. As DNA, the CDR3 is TGCGCCAGCAGCCCCGCAGGTGCGGGGGGATACACCGGGGAGCTGTTTTTT.

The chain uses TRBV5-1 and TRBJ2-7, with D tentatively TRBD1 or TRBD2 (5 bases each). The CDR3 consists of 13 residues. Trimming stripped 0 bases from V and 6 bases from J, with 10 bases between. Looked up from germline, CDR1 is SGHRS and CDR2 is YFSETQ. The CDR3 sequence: CASSLGQGREQYF. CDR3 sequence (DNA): TGCGCCAGCAGCTTGGGCCAGGGACGCGAGCAGTACTTC. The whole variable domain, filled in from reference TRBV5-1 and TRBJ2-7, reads KAGVTQTPRYLIKTRGQQVTLSCSPISGHRSVSWYQQTPGQGLQFLFEYFSETQRNKGNFPGRFSGRQFSNSRSEMNVSTLELGDSALYLCASSLGQGREQYFGPGTRLTVT.

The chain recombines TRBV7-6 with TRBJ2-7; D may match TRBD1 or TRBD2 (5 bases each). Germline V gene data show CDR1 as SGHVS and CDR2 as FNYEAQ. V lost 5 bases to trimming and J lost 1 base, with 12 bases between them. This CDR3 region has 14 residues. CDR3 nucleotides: TGTGCCAGCAGCCCGACAGCGGTATCCTACGAGCAGTACTTC. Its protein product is CASSPTAVSYEQYF. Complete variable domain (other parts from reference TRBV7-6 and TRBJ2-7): GAGVSQSPRYKVTKRGQDVALRCDPISGHVSLYWYRQALGQGPEFLTYFNYEAQQDKSGLPNDRFSAERPEGSISTLTIQRTEQRDSAMYRCASSPTAVSYEQYFGPGTRLTVT.

The CDR3 coding sequence is TGCAGCGTCCGACTGATAGCAGATACGCAGTATTTT. Translation gives CSVRLIADTQYF. This chain connects TRBV29-1 to TRBJ2-3; D is unresolved. The V end was cut by 6 bases, the J end by 4 bases, with 11 bases between. This CDR3 is 12 amino acids long. CDR1 SQVTM and CDR2 ANQGSEA come from the germline V gene.

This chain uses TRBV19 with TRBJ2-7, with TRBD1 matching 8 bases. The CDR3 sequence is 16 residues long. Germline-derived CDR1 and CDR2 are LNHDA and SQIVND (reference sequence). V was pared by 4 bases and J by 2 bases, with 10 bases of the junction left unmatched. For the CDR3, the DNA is TGTGCCAGTAGTACCCGTCCCGGGACAGGTACCTACGAGCAGTACTTC. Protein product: CASSTRPGTGTYEQYF.

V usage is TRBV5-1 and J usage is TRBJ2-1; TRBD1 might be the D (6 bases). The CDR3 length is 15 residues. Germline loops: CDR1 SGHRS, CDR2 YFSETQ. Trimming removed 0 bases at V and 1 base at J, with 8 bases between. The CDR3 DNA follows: TGCGCCAGCAGCTTGGGGACAGATTCCTACAATGAGCAGTTCTTC. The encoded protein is CASSLGTDSYNEQFF.

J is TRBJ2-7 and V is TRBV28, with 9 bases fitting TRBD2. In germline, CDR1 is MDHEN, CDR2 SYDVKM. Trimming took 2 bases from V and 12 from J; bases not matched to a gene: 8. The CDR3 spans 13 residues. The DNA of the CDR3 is TGTGCCAGCAGTTTAGAACTAGCGGGCCCCCGGTACTTC. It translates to CASSLELAGPRYF.

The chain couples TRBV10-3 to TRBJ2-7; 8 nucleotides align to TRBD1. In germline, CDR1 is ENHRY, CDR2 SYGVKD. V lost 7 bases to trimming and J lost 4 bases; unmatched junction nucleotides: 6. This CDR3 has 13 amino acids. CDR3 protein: CAINGQGQYEQYF. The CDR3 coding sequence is TGTGCCATCAACGGACAGGGACAGTACGAGCAGTACTTC.

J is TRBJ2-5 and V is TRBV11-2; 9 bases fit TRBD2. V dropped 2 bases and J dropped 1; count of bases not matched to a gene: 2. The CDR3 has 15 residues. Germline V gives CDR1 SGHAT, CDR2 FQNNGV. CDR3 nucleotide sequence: TGTGCCAGCAGCTTACTAGCGGGGACCCAAGAGACCCAGTACTTC. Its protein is CASSLLAGTQETQYF.

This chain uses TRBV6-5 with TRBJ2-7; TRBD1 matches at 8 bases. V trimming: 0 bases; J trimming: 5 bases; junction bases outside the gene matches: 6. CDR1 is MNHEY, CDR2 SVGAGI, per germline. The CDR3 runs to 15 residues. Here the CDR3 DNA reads TGTGCCAGCAGTTACTCGACAGGGGATTCAAACGAGCAGTACTTC. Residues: CASSYSTGDSNEQYF.

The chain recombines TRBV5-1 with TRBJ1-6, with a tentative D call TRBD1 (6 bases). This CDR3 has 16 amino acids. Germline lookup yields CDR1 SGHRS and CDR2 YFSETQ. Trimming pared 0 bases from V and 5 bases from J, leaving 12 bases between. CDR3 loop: CASSLVVGQNNSPLHF. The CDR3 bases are TGCGCCAGCAGCTTGGTAGTAGGACAGAATAATTCACCCCTCCACTTT.

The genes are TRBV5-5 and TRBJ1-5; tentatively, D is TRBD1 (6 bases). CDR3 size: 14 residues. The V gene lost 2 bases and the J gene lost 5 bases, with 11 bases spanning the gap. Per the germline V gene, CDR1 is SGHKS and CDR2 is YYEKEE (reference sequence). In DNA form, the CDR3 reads TGTGCCAGCAGCTTAGGGACACCCTATCAGCCCCAGCATTTT. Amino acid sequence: CASSLGTPYQPQHF.

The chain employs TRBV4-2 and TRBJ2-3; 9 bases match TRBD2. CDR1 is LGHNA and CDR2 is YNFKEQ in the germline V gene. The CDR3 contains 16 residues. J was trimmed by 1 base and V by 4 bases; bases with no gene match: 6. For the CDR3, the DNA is TGTGCCAGCAGCCGCCGGGTAGCGGGGGGCACAGATACGCAGTATTTT. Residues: CASSRRVAGGTDTQYF.

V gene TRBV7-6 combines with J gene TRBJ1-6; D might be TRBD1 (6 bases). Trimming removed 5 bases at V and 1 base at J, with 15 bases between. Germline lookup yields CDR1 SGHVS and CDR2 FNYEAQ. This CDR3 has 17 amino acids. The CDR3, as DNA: TGTGCCAGCAGCCCACGACAAGGGGGGTCCTATAATTCACCCCTCCACTTT. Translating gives CASSPRQGGSYNSPLHF.

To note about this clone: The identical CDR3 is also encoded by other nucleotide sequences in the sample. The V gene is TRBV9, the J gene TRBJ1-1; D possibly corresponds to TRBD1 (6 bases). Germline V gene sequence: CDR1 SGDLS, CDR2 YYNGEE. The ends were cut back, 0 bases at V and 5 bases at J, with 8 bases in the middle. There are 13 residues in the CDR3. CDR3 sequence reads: CASSVGGATEAFF. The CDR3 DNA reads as TGTGCCAGCAGCGTAGGGGGGGCGACTGAAGCTTTCTTT. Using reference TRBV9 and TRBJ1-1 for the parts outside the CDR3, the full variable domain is DSGVTQTPKHLITATGQRVTLRCSPRSGDLSVYWYQQSLDQGLQFLIQYYNGEERAKGNILERFSAQQFPDLHSELNLSSLELGDSALYFCASSVGGATEAFFGQGTRLTVV.

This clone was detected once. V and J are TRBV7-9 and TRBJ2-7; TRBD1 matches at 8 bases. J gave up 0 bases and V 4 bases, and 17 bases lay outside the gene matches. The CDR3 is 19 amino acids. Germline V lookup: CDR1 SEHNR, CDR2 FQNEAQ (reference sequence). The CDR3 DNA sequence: TGTGCCAGCAGCTCATCCGGGACAGGCTTTCATTTCCCCTCCTACGAGCAGTACTTC. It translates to CASSSSGTGFHFPSYEQYF.

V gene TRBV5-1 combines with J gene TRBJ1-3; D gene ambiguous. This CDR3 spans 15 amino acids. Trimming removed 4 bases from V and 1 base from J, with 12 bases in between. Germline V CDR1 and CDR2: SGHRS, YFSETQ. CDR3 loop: CASSPDKPSGNTIYF. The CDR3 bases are TGCGCCAGCAGCCCCGACAAACCGTCTGGAAACACCATATATTTT.